This T cell receptor (beta chain) was retrieved from a study of T cell changes during pregnancy in multiple sclerosis. Libraries were prepared by immunoSEQ multiplex PCR; TCRdb keeps only in-frame clonotypes and omits some of them. The table has some 64,000 clones, around nine tenths seen once. This CDR3 has 19 amino acids. Germline CDR1 LNHDA, CDR2 SQIVND (reference sequence). Trimming at V came to 4 bases and at J to 0 bases, leaving 13 bases not matched to a gene. The specimen comprised peripheral blood, sampled in the first trimester of pregnancy. The sequence was collected from a female donor in good health, enrolled as a control in a pregnancy study. The V call is TRBV19, the J call TRBJ2-3, with 10 nucleotides matching TRBD2. The CDR3 sequence is CASSTLSLLAGLSTDTQYF. CDR3 nucleotide sequence: TGTGCCAGTAGTACCCTATCCCTACTAGCGGGACTAAGCACAGATACGCAGTATTTT.